This T cell receptor (beta chain) was sequenced for a study of blood T cell repertoires in COVID-19. The assay was immunoSEQ multiplex PCR, and TCRdb's table has in-frame clones only and misses some. The data contain 200,000 to 250,000 clones, about 90% of them singletons. The CDR3 extends over 14 amino acids. Trimming pared 6 bases from V and 5 bases from J, leaving 16 bases between. From germline, CDR1 is MNHEY and CDR2 SVGAGI. This clonotype was obtained from a man aged 25 to 40 who had been exposed to COVID-19. Input material: PBMCs or T cells enriched from blood (not recorded which). The chain carries TRBV6-5 and TRBJ1-2, with D perhaps TRBD1 (6 bases). In DNA, the CDR3 is TGTGCCAGCAGGAAAACAGGGAGGGGGTATGGCTACACCTTC. It yields the protein CASRKTGRGYGYTF.